A single sample is the source of the 14 T cell receptor beta chains below, sequenced in a study of blood T cell repertoires in COVID-19. Assay: immunoSEQ multiplex PCR; the TCRdb copy retains only in-frame clones and omits some. Of 60,000 or so clones in the sample, over 75% were seen once. The sample was peripheral blood. The receptors originated from a man aged 60 to 75 with active or convalescent COVID-19.

J is TRBJ1-2 and V is TRBV7-9; the match to TRBD1 covers 10 bases. The CDR3 runs to 15 residues. Trimming at V came to 5 bases and at J to 3 bases, leaving 6 bases not matched to a gene. CDR1 SEHNR and CDR2 FQNEAQ come from the germline V gene (reference sequence). CDR3 bases: TGTGCCAGCAGCCCCCGGACAGGGGGATACTATGGCTACACCTTC. The encoded protein is CASSPRTGGYYGYTF.

J is TRBJ2-1 and V is TRBV28, with TRBD1 matching 7 bases. Per the germline V gene, CDR1 is MDHEN and CDR2 is SYDVKM. V was clipped by 6 bases and J by 7 bases; unmatched bases: 6. CDR3 length: 13 amino acids. The CDR3 DNA reads as TGTGCCAGCAGAGTGGGACAGACAAATGAGCAGTTCTTC. Its translation: CASRVGQTNEQFF.

The V call is TRBV6-2 or TRBV6-3, the J call TRBJ2-7; 12 positions agree with TRBD2. Germline CDR1 reads MNHEY; CDR2 reads SVGEGT. The J segment lost 6 bases and the V segment lost 0 bases, leaving 3 bases of the junction unmatched. This CDR3 region has 15 residues. The CDR3 coding sequence is TGTGCCAGCAGTTACTCTCTAGCGGGAGGGGGCGAGCAGTACTTC. It yields the protein CASSYSLAGGGEQYF.

The V call is TRBV10-3, the J call TRBJ2-7; 12 bases align to TRBD1. The CDR3 runs 13 residues. Germline assignment: CDR1 ENHRY and CDR2 SYGVKD. V shed 10 bases and J 7 bases; nucleotides not matched to a gene: 8. In DNA, the CDR3 is TGTGCCACCTCGGGACAGGGGGCAGAAGAGCAGTACTTC. Its protein product is CATSGQGAEEQYF.

This clone came up once. V gene TRBV16 combines with J gene TRBJ2-2; no firm D call. CDR1 and CDR2 from the germline V gene are KGHSY and FQNENV. V was pared by 0 bases and J by 4 bases, with 6 bases between. CDR3 size: 14 residues. CDR3 residues: CASSQSLSTGELFF. The CDR3 DNA is TGTGCCAGCAGCCAATCTCTATCCACCGGGGAGCTGTTTTTT.

This clone appeared a single time. The chain carries TRBV7-9 and TRBJ1-2; the D gene is possibly TRBD1 (6 bases). The V end lost 6 bases, the J end lost 2 bases, and 22 bases lay between the germline ends. This CDR3 comprises 17 residues. Germline V gene data show CDR1 as SEHNR and CDR2 as FQNEAQ (reference sequence). The CDR3 region is CASSSLWGRGTNYGYTF. The CDR3 DNA is TGTGCCAGCAGTTCCCTCTGGGGCAGGGGCACAAACTATGGCTACACCTTC. Filled out from reference TRBV7-9 and TRBJ1-2, the complete variable domain reads DTGVSQNPRHKITKRGQNVTFRCDPISEHNRLYWYRQTLGQGPEFLTYFQNEAQLEKSRLLSDRFSAERPKGSFSTLEIQRTEQGDSAMYLCASSSLWGRGTNYGYTFGSGTRLTVV.

The rearrangement joins TRBV10-3 to TRBJ2-2; weak D call: TRBD1 (6 bases). Germline CDR1 is ENHRY and CDR2 is SYGVKD. This CDR3 has 13 residues. The CDR3 spells CASQGRNTGELFF. The DNA for the CDR3 is TGTGCTTCTCAGGGGAGAAACACCGGGGAGCTGTTTTTT.

This clone has just a few counts. The chain combines TRBV18 with TRBJ2-7, with D possibly matching TRBD1 (5 bases). Trimming stripped 1 base from V and 9 bases from J, with 16 bases between. The CDR3 has 14 residues. Per the germline V gene, CDR1 is KGHSH and CDR2 is LQKENI. The CDR3: CASSPLVGEGAQYF. In DNA form, the CDR3 reads TGTGCCAGCTCACCACTAGTAGGGGAAGGGGCGCAGTACTTC.

This chain links TRBV6-5 with TRBJ1-1, with no clear D. There are 15 residues in the CDR3. V lost 5 bases and J lost 0, with 13 bases in between. CDR1 and CDR2 from the germline V gene are MNHEY and SVGAGI. The CDR3 here is CASSQQPDMNTEAFF. In DNA form, the CDR3 reads TGTGCCAGCAGTCAACAGCCCGACATGAACACTGAAGCTTTCTTT.

V gene TRBV5-1 combines with J gene TRBJ2-2; 9 bases match TRBD1. The CDR3 sequence is 16 residues long. V shed 1 base and J 5 bases; nucleotides not matched to a gene: 6. Germline CDR1 reads SGHRS; CDR2 reads YFSETQ. The CDR3 DNA follows: TGCGCCAGCAGCTTGACAGGGGGCGGAGGGACCGGGGAGCTGTTTTTT. Its translation is CASSLTGGGGTGELFF.

V is TRBV5-6 and J is TRBJ1-2; perhaps TRBD1 as D (6 bases). V was clipped by 2 bases and J by 4 bases, with 18 bases between them. The CDR3 spans 16 residues. Germline V gives CDR1 SGHDT, CDR2 YYEEEE. CDR3 sequence reads: CASSLRTAPWGYGYTF. The CDR3 nucleotides are TGTGCCAGCAGCTTAAGGACAGCCCCCTGGGGCTATGGCTACACCTTC.

The CDR3: CAIGLAGGSEQFF. The CDR3 DNA reads TGTGCCATCGGACTAGCGGGAGGGAGTGAGCAGTTCTTC. The chain uses TRBV10-3 and TRBJ2-1; 15 nucleotides line up with TRBD2. V shed 8 bases, J shed 9 bases, and the junction held 2 bases outside the gene matches. From germline, CDR1 is ENHRY and CDR2 SYGVKD. The CDR3 totals 13 residues.

V usage is TRBV7-2 and J usage is TRBJ2-5; perhaps TRBD2 as D (6 bases). There are 12 residues in the CDR3. Trimming took off 3 bases at V and 13 bases at J, with 15 bases between the two ends. Looked up from germline, CDR1 is SGHTA and CDR2 is FQGNSA. CDR3 in amino acids: CASSLYGTPLYF. Written as DNA, the CDR3 is TGTGCCAGCAGCTTGTATGGGACTCCACTGTACTTC.

J is TRBJ1-1 and V is TRBV4-3, with TRBD1 identical over 9 bases. There are 15 residues in the CDR3. The ends lost 5 bases at V and 1 base at J; junction bases unmatched: 5. The V gene's germline CDR1 is LGHNA and CDR2 YSLEER. The CDR3 loop is CASSGGTGRNTEAFF. The CDR3 DNA follows: TGCGCCAGCAGCGGAGGGACAGGGAGGAACACTGAAGCTTTCTTT.